This paragraph covers one TCR beta chain sequence. Original handling: From reference gene primer amplification, estimates of nucleated cell counts were derived. Data came from immunoSEQ multiplex PCR; TCRdb stores just in-frame clones and leaves some out. V and J calls and clone size are given by that table; D and trimming were obtained from the DNA. This table has around 200,000 clones, approximately 87% appearing once. The CDR3 consists of 16 residues. Trimming took 0 bases from V and 8 from J, leaving 20 bases between them. Germline V gene lookup returns CDR1 GTSNPN and CDR2 SVGIG (reference sequence). This sample is part of a study of blood T cell repertoires in COVID-19. Study at large: Whether acute or convalescent, the COVID-19 samples came from the United States, Italy and Spain. The analysed material was cDNA or gDNA that came from T cells, B-cell-depleted T cells, or PBMCs.

This chain links TRBV30 with TRBJ2-1, with D uncertain. Sequenced sample: peripheral blood. This sequence originates from a man aged 65-85 years with active or convalescent COVID-19. The CDR3 nucleotides are TGTGCCTGGAGTGTTCAGGTTGGGCCCCGGTTCGATGAGCAGTTCTTC. This sequence encodes CAWSVQVGPRFDEQFF.